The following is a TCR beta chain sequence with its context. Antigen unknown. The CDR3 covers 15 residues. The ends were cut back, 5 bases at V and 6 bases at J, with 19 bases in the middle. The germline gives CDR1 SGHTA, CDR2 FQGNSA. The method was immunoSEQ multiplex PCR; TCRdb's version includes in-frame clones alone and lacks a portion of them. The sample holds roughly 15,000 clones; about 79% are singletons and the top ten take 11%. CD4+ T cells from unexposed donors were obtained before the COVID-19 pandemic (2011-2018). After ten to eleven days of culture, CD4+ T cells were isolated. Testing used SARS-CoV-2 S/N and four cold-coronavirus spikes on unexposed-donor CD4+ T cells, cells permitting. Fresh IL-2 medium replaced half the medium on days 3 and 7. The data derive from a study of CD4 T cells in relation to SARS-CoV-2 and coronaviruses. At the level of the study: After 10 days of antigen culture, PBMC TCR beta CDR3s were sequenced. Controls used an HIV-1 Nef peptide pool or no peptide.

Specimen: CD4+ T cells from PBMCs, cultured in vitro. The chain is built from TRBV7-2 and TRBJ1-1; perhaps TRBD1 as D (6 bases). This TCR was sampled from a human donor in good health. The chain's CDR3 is CASSHGQSLVAEAFF. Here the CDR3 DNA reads TGTGCCAGCAGCCATGGACAGTCTTTAGTAGCTGAAGCTTTCTTT.